Below, one T cell receptor (beta chain) is given with its context. No antigen is known for it. With 60 Vbeta and 13 Jbeta primers, the PCR was carried out. Authors' methods: In a later analysis, around 12 million of 65 million to 80 million unique beta chains occurred in at least two donors. Data came from immunoSEQ multiplex PCR; TCRdb stores just in-frame clones and leaves some out. The D gene and trimming were derived from the DNA, and the V and J assignments and clone size from that table. The sample yields about 120,000 clones, around 77% seen once. This record belongs to a study of cytomegalovirus exposure and HLA in healthy donors. Study-wide background: An early release of data contained approximately 80 million unique TCRs, which came from HLA-typed donors.

Study-level points and caveats: Follow-up analysis later connected one missense variant in DCLRE1C with trimming of TCR beta V- and J-genes. Previously analyzed data showed that most TCR beta V segments were productive at a frequency of about 87% or about 30%.

Germline V gene data show CDR1 as SGHDT and CDR2 as YYEEEE. J was trimmed by 5 bases and V by 4 bases; bases with no gene match: 5. The CDR3 sequence is 15 residues long. The chain uses TRBV5-6 and TRBJ2-3; 12 bases agree with TRBD2. Source material: PBMCs. The receptor was isolated from a woman in her twenties or thirties in good health and CMV-seropositive. The CDR3 sequence: CASSVTSGSGDTQYF. The CDR3 region has the DNA TGTGCCAGCAGCGTGACTAGCGGGAGTGGAGATACGCAGTATTTT.